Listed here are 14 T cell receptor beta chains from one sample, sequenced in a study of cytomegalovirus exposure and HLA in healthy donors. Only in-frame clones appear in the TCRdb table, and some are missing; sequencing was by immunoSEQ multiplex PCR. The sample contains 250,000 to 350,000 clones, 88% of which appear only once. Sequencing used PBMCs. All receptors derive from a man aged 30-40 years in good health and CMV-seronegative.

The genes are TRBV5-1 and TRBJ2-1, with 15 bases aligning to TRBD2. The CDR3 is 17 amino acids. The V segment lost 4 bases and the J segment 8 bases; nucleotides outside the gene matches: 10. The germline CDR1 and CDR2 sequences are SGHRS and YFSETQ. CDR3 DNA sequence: TGCGCCAGCAGCCTGGGACTAGCGGGGGGCCCTTCGGATGAGCAGTTCTTC. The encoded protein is CASSLGLAGGPSDEQFF.

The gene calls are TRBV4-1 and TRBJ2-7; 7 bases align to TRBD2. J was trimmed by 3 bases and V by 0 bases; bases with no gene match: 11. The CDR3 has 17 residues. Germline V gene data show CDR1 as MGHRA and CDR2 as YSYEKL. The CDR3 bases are TGCGCCAGCAGCCAAGATTTGGGGGGGATCCTCGTCTACGAGCAGTACTTC. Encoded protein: CASSQDLGGILVYEQYF.

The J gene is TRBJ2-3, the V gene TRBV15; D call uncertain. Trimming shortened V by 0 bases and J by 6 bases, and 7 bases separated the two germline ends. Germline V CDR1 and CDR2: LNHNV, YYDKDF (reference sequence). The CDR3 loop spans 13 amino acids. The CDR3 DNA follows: TGTGCCACCAGCAGAGATCCCGAGGATACGCAGTATTTT. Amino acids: CATSRDPEDTQYF.

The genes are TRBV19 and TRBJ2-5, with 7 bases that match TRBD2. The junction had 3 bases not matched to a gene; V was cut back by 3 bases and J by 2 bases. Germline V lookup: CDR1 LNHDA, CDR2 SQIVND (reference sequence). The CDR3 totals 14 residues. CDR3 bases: TGTGCCAGTAGTATGGGGGGGGTACAAGAGACCCAGTACTTC. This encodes CASSMGGVQETQYF.

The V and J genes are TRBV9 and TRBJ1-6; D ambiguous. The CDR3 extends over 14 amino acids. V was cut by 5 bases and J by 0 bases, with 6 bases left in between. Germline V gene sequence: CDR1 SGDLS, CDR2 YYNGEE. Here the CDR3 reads CASSTSSYNSPLHF. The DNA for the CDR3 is TGTGCCAGCAGTACGAGCTCCTATAATTCACCCCTCCACTTT.

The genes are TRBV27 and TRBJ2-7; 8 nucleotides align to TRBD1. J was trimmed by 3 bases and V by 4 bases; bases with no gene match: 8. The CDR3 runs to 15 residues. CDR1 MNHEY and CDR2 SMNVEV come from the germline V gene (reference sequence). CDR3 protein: CASSSPDRAVYEQYF. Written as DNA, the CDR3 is TGTGCCAGCAGTTCCCCGGACAGGGCTGTCTACGAGCAGTACTTC.

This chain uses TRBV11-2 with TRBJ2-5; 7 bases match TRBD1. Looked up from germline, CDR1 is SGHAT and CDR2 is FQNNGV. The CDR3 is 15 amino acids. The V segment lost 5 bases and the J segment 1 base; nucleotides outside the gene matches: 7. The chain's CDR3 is CASSQGTEVQETQYF. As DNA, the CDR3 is TGTGCCAGCAGCCAGGGGACAGAAGTCCAAGAGACCCAGTACTTC.

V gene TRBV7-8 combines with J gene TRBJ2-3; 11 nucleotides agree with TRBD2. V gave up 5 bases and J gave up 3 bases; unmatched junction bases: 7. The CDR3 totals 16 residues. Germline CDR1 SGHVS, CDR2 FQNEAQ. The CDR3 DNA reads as TGTGCCAGCAGCCTCCGACTAGCGGGGCCGACAGATACGCAGTATTTT. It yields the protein CASSLRLAGPTDTQYF.

The CDR3 is CASSPIGERNTEAFF. The CDR3 nucleotides read TGTGCCAGCAGCCCTATTGGGGAGAGAAACACTGAAGCTTTCTTT. This rearrangement joins TRBV6-1 to TRBJ1-1; no clear D. CDR3 size: 15 residues. V was shortened by 6 bases and J by 2 bases, with 16 bases between the two germline ends. Germline CDR1 reads MNHNS; CDR2 reads SASEGT.

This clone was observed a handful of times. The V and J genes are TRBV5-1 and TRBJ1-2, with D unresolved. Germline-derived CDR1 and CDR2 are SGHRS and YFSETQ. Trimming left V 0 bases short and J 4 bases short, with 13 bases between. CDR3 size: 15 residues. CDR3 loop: CASSLETGGSYGYTF. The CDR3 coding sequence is TGCGCCAGCAGCTTGGAGACGGGAGGAAGCTATGGCTACACCTTC.

CDR3 bases: TGTGCCAGCAGCTTACGGGGACAGAACACTGAAGCTTTCTTT. It translates to CASSLRGQNTEAFF. The rearrangement uses TRBV6-5 and TRBJ1-1, with a possible D match to TRBD1 (6 bases). Germline V gene sequence: CDR1 MNHEY, CDR2 SVGAGI. Trimming shortened V by 6 bases and J by 1 base, and 12 bases separated the two germline ends. This CDR3 spans 14 amino acids.

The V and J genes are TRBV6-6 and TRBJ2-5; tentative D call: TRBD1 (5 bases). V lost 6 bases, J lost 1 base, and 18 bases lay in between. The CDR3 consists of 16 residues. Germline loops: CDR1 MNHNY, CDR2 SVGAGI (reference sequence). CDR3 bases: TGTGCCAGCAGGCAAGGAGTAGGACACCGCCAAGAGACCCAGTACTTC. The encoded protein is CASRQGVGHRQETQYF.

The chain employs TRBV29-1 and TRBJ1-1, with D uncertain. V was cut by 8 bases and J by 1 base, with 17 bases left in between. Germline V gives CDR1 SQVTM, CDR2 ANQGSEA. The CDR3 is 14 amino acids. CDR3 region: CSTVGGRRNTEAFF. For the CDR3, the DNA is TGCAGCACCGTGGGAGGGAGGCGGAACACTGAAGCTTTCTTT.

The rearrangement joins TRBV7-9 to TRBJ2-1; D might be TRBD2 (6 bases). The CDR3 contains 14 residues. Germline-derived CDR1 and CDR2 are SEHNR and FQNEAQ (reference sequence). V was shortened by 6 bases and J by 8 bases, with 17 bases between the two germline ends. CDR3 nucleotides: TGTGCCAGCAGATCTGGGGGAGGCTCGGATGAGCAGTTCTTC. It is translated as CASRSGGGSDEQFF.